The present TCR beta chain was sequenced within a study of technical replicates of blood from a handful of donors. V shed 1 base and J shed 8 bases, with 14 bases lying between them. In germline, CDR1 is SGHVS, CDR2 FNYEAQ. The length of the CDR3 is 14 residues. TCRdb keeps only in-frame clones here, not all; method: immunoSEQ multiplex PCR. The data show approximately 79,000 clones, 95% seen once. Source material: T cells isolated from PBMCs. This receptor was taken from a human donor in good health. The chain has TRBV7-6 and TRBJ1-2; TRBD1 is a possible D gene (6 bases). CDR3 nucleotides: TGTGCCAGCAGCTTAGATGAGGGCCAGGGGGGCTACACCTTC. It codes for CASSLDEGQGGYTF.